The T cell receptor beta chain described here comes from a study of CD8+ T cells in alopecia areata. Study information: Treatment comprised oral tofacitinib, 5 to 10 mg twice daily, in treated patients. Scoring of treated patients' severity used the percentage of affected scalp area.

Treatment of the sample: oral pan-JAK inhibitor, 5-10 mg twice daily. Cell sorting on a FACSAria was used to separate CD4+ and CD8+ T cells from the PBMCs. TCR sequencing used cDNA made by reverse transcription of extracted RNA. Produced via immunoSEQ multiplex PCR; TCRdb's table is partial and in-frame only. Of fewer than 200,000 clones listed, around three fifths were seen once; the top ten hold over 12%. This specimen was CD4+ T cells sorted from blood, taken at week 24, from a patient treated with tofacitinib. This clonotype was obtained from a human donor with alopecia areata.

The CDR3 region has the DNA TGCAGCGTTGTCGCCTTGAGGGTTACTGAAGCTTTCTTT. This codes for CSVVALRVTEAFF. The rearrangement joins TRBV29-1 to TRBJ1-1; D unresolved. Germline assignment: CDR1 SQVTM and CDR2 ANQGSEA. Trimming took off 4 bases at V and 5 bases at J, with 14 bases between the two ends. The CDR3 has 13 amino acids.